This is a list of T cell receptor beta chains from one sample in a study of memory CD4+ T cells and cytomegalovirus serostatus. The repertoire was sequenced with immunoSEQ multiplex PCR; TCRdb's copy has only in-frame clones and lacks some. The repertoire holds approximately 61,000 clones, with over 70% as singletons. The sequenced sample was memory CD4+ T cells from blood. The source is an adult in good health and CMV-seronegative. Some clones in this sample may be carry-over from other donors' samples. Both conserved end residues are part of each CDR3. D genes are given only for firm matches. A row's size may be missing; if present it is once, few, many or a size class.

V gene: TRBV10-3
D gene: TRBD2
J gene: TRBJ2-7
clone size: -
CDR3 protein: CAISEVLAGGFYEQYF
CDR3 DNA: TGTGCCATCAGTGAGGTCCTAGCGGGAGGGTTTTACGAGCAGTACTTC

V gene: TRBV13
D gene: -
J gene: TRBJ2-5
clone size: -
CDR3 protein: CASSLERQETQYF
CDR3 DNA: TGTGCCAGCAGCCTAGAGAGGCAAGAGACCCAGTACTTC

V gene: TRBV6-6
D gene: TRBD2
J gene: TRBJ2-7
clone size: once
CDR3 protein: CASSDPPGTRDEEQYF
CDR3 DNA: TGTGCCAGCAGCGACCCTCCCGGGACTAGGGATGAGGAGCAGTACTTC

V gene: TRBV28
D gene: -
J gene: TRBJ2-7
clone size: -
CDR3 protein: CASSLFIGLVERTGYEQYF
CDR3 DNA: TGTGCCAGCAGTTTATTTATCGGGTTAGTGGAGCGGACCGGCTACGAGCAGTACTTC

V gene: TRBV29-1
D gene: TRBD1
J gene: TRBJ1-1
clone size: -
CDR3 protein: CSVEDPQGANTEAFF
CDR3 DNA: TGCAGCGTTGAAGACCCCCAGGGGGCCAACACTGAAGCTTTCTTT

V gene: TRBV7-8
D gene: -
J gene: TRBJ2-5
clone size: few
CDR3 protein: CASSLDANVGYWAQETQYF
CDR3 DNA: TGTGCCAGCAGCTTAGATGCTAATGTAGGGTACTGGGCCCAAGAGACCCAGTACTTC

V gene: TRBV28
D gene: TRBD1
J gene: TRBJ1-5
clone size: -
CDR3 protein: CASSGGGFGNQPQHF
CDR3 DNA: TGTGCCAGCAGTGGAGGGGGCTTTGGGAATCAGCCCCAGCATTTT

V gene: TRBV28
D gene: -
J gene: TRBJ2-1
clone size: -
CDR3 protein: CASSPGRDVNNEQFF
CDR3 DNA: TGTGCCAGCAGCCCGGGGCGGGACGTTAACAATGAGCAGTTCTTC

V gene: TRBV15
D gene: -
J gene: TRBJ2-1
clone size: -
CDR3 protein: CATSREGVGSYNEQFF
CDR3 DNA: TGTGCCACCAGCAGAGAAGGGGTGGGTTCCTACAATGAGCAGTTCTTC

V gene: TRBV15
D gene: -
J gene: TRBJ2-6
clone size: once
CDR3 protein: CATKKNTGSGANVLTF
CDR3 DNA: TGTGCCACCAAGAAAAATACAGGGTCGGGGGCCAACGTCCTGACTTTC

V gene: TRBV7-2
D gene: TRBD2
J gene: TRBJ2-7
clone size: -
CDR3 protein: CASSLGTRGYEQYF
CDR3 DNA: TGTGCCAGCAGCTTAGGGACTAGGGGCTACGAGCAGTACTTC

V gene: TRBV9
D gene: -
J gene: TRBJ2-1
clone size: -
CDR3 protein: CASSGGWGGENNEQFF
CDR3 DNA: TGTGCCAGCAGCGGCGGGTGGGGCGGGGAAAACAATGAGCAGTTCTTC

V gene: TRBV4-1
D gene: TRBD2
J gene: TRBJ2-5
clone size: -
CDR3 protein: CASSLRLAGTSGQETQYF
CDR3 DNA: TGCGCCAGCAGCCTTAGACTAGCGGGGACGAGTGGCCAAGAGACCCAGTACTTC

V gene: TRBV4-1
D gene: -
J gene: TRBJ2-5
clone size: -
CDR3 protein: CASSQDGTEAAETQYF
CDR3 DNA: TGCGCCAGCAGCCAAGATGGGACCGAGGCGGCGGAGACCCAGTACTTC

V gene: TRBV29-1
D gene: -
J gene: TRBJ1-1
clone size: -
CDR3 protein: CSVEDHIGQTKAFF
CDR3 DNA: TGCAGCGTTGAAGATCATATAGGACAGACTAAAGCTTTCTTT

V gene: TRBV5-4
D gene: TRBD2
J gene: TRBJ2-3
clone size: once
CDR3 protein: CASSTGGRVSDTQYF
CDR3 DNA: TGTGCCAGCAGCACGGGGGGGCGGGTATCAGATACGCAGTATTTT

V gene: TRBV28
D gene: TRBD2
J gene: TRBJ2-1
clone size: -
CDR3 protein: CASSFISGTFYNEQFF
CDR3 DNA: TGTGCCAGCAGTTTTATTAGCGGGACCTTCTACAATGAGCAGTTCTTC

V gene: TRBV7-2
D gene: -
J gene: TRBJ1-2
clone size: -
CDR3 protein: CASSRTIGYTF
CDR3 DNA: TGTGCCAGTAGCCGAACGATTGGCTACACCTTC

V gene: TRBV4-1
D gene: TRBD2
J gene: TRBJ2-5
clone size: -
CDR3 protein: CASSRPGGLAGGIQETQYF
CDR3 DNA: TGCGCCAGCAGCCGTCCGGGAGGACTAGCGGGGGGGATACAAGAGACCCAGTACTTC

V gene: TRBV2
D gene: -
J gene: TRBJ1-2
clone size: -
CDR3 protein: CASTYNGGAGYTF
CDR3 DNA: TGTGCCAGCACCTATAATGGGGGCGCGGGCTACACCTTC

V gene: TRBV19
D gene: -
J gene: TRBJ1-4
clone size: -
CDR3 protein: CASRGTLNNEKLFF
CDR3 DNA: TGTGCCAGTAGAGGGACTTTAAACAATGAAAAACTGTTTTTT

V gene: TRBV2
D gene: -
J gene: TRBJ2-6
clone size: -
CDR3 protein: CASKDRRSGANVLTF
CDR3 DNA: TGTGCCAGCAAGGACCGACGGAGTGGGGCCAACGTCCTGACTTTC

V gene: TRBV30
D gene: -
J gene: TRBJ2-3
clone size: -
CDR3 protein: CAWRLVGDTQYF
CDR3 DNA: TGTGCCTGGAGGTTAGTGGGAGATACGCAGTATTTT

V gene: TRBV7-2
D gene: -
J gene: TRBJ2-2
clone size: -
CDR3 protein: CASSLSRDTGELFF
CDR3 DNA: TGTGCCAGCAGCTTATCTCGGGACACCGGGGAGCTGTTTTTT

V gene: TRBV4-3
D gene: TRBD1
J gene: TRBJ1-2
clone size: -
CDR3 protein: CASSQDPDRGGYTF
CDR3 DNA: TGCGCCAGCAGCCAAGATCCGGACAGGGGCGGCTACACCTTC

V gene: TRBV19
D gene: TRBD1
J gene: TRBJ1-2
clone size: -
CDR3 protein: CATQTGGGYGYTF
CDR3 DNA: TGTGCCACCCAGACAGGGGGGGGCTATGGCTACACCTTC

V gene: TRBV27
D gene: -
J gene: TRBJ1-1
clone size: -
CDR3 protein: CASSFGQKNTEAFF
CDR3 DNA: TGTGCCAGCAGTTTCGGACAGAAGAACACTGAAGCTTTCTTT

V gene: TRBV11-2
D gene: -
J gene: TRBJ1-1
clone size: few
CDR3 protein: CASSLDLGTMNTEAFF
CDR3 DNA: TGTGCCAGCAGCTTAGATCTAGGGACCATGAACACTGAAGCTTTCTTT

V gene: TRBV9
D gene: TRBD1
J gene: TRBJ2-7
clone size: -
CDR3 protein: CASSDGGTGGSYEQYF
CDR3 DNA: TGTGCCAGCAGCGACGGAGGGACAGGGGGCTCCTACGAGCAGTACTTC

V gene: TRBV5-1
D gene: TRBD2
J gene: TRBJ2-2
clone size: -
CDR3 protein: CASSLLAGGSNTGELFF
CDR3 DNA: TGCGCCAGCAGCTTACTAGCGGGGGGTTCGAACACCGGGGAGCTGTTTTTT

V gene: TRBV5-1
D gene: TRBD1
J gene: TRBJ1-2
clone size: -
CDR3 protein: CASSLIQTGQGGYTF
CDR3 DNA: TGCGCCAGCAGCTTAATCCAAACGGGACAGGGAGGGTACACCTTC

V gene: TRBV6-5
D gene: TRBD1
J gene: TRBJ1-2
clone size: -
CDR3 protein: CASSSTGRGNYGYTF
CDR3 DNA: TGTGCCAGCAGTTCGACAGGGAGAGGAAACTATGGCTACACCTTC

V gene: TRBV28
D gene: TRBD1
J gene: TRBJ1-4
clone size: -
CDR3 protein: CASSRSGQGWEKLFF
CDR3 DNA: TGTGCCAGCAGTCGGTCGGGACAGGGGTGGGAAAAACTGTTTTTT

V gene: TRBV2
D gene: TRBD2
J gene: TRBJ2-7
clone size: -
CDR3 protein: CASSARSGGAVYEQYF
CDR3 DNA: TGTGCCAGCAGCGCACGTAGCGGGGGGGCCGTCTACGAGCAGTACTTC

V gene: TRBV5-1
D gene: TRBD1
J gene: TRBJ1-4
clone size: -
CDR3 protein: CASRGQATNEKLFF
CDR3 DNA: TGCGCCAGCAGGGGACAGGCAACTAATGAAAAACTGTTTTTT

V gene: TRBV28
D gene: -
J gene: TRBJ1-4
clone size: -
CDR3 protein: CASSLGQDNEKLFF
CDR3 DNA: TGTGCCAGCAGTTTGGGGCAGGATAATGAAAAACTGTTTTTT

V gene: TRBV7-9
D gene: -
J gene: TRBJ2-1
clone size: -
CDR3 protein: CASSIRGRSNNEQFF
CDR3 DNA: TGTGCCAGCAGCATACGTGGGAGGTCAAACAATGAGCAGTTCTTC

V gene: TRBV9
D gene: TRBD1
J gene: TRBJ1-2
clone size: -
CDR3 protein: CASSEGQVNNYGYTF
CDR3 DNA: TGTGCCAGCAGCGAGGGACAGGTCAATAACTATGGCTACACCTTC

V gene: TRBV5-5
D gene: TRBD1
J gene: TRBJ2-3
clone size: -
CDR3 protein: CASSRRDRTTDTQYF
CDR3 DNA: TGTGCCAGCAGCCGCCGGGACAGGACCACAGATACGCAGTATTTT

V gene: TRBV7-9
D gene: -
J gene: TRBJ1-5
clone size: -
CDR3 protein: CASSLGDLAQPQHF
CDR3 DNA: TGTGCCAGCAGCCTGGGGGATCTGGCACAGCCCCAGCATTTT

V gene: TRBV5-4
D gene: TRBD1
J gene: TRBJ1-2
clone size: -
CDR3 protein: CASSLVTGGYTF
CDR3 DNA: TGTGCCAGCAGCTTGGTGACAGGGGGCTACACCTTC

V gene: TRBV4-1
D gene: -
J gene: TRBJ1-1
clone size: -
CDR3 protein: CASSQIGINTEAFF
CDR3 DNA: TGCGCCAGCAGCCAAATAGGAATAAACACTGAAGCTTTCTTT

V gene: TRBV11-2
D gene: TRBD1
J gene: TRBJ1-2
clone size: once
CDR3 protein: CASSPRTGGSGYTF
CDR3 DNA: TGTGCCAGCAGCCCGCGGACAGGGGGCTCTGGCTACACCTTC

V gene: TRBV27
D gene: TRBD2
J gene: TRBJ2-1
clone size: -
CDR3 protein: CASSLLGLESNEQFF
CDR3 DNA: TGTGCCAGCAGTTTACTGGGACTAGAGTCAAATGAGCAGTTCTTC

V gene: TRBV28
D gene: TRBD1
J gene: TRBJ1-3
clone size: -
CDR3 protein: CASSRQGSGNTIYF
CDR3 DNA: TGTGCCAGCAGTCGACAGGGTTCTGGAAACACCATATATTTT

V gene: TRBV19
D gene: TRBD1
J gene: TRBJ2-7
clone size: -
CDR3 protein: CASSITNRGYEQYF
CDR3 DNA: TGTGCCAGTAGTATAACCAACAGGGGCTACGAGCAGTACTTC

V gene: TRBV6-1
D gene: -
J gene: TRBJ1-2
clone size: -
CDR3 protein: CASSEATGRAPYGYTF
CDR3 DNA: TGTGCCAGCAGTGAAGCCACAGGGCGGGCTCCCTATGGCTACACCTTC

V gene: TRBV28
D gene: TRBD1
J gene: TRBJ2-3
clone size: -
CDR3 protein: CASSFETGLTDTQYF
CDR3 DNA: TGTGCCAGCAGTTTCGAGACAGGGCTCACAGATACGCAGTATTTT

V gene: TRBV18
D gene: TRBD2
J gene: TRBJ2-1
clone size: -
CDR3 protein: CASSPGTSGGSRYNEQFF
CDR3 DNA: TGTGCCAGCTCCCCCGGGACTAGCGGGGGGTCGAGATACAATGAGCAGTTCTTC

V gene: TRBV5-1
D gene: -
J gene: TRBJ1-2
clone size: once
CDR3 protein: CASSAYRVGYTF
CDR3 DNA: TGCGCCAGCAGCGCCTACAGGGTTGGCTACACCTTC

V gene: TRBV2
D gene: TRBD2
J gene: TRBJ2-2
clone size: -
CDR3 protein: CASSSLAGAGGELFF
CDR3 DNA: TGTGCCAGCAGCTCCCTAGCGGGAGCGGGCGGGGAGCTGTTTTTT

V gene: TRBV4-1
D gene: TRBD2
J gene: TRBJ2-2
clone size: few
CDR3 protein: CASSHKGLAGGTGELFF
CDR3 DNA: TGCGCCAGCAGCCACAAGGGACTAGCGGGAGGTACCGGGGAGCTGTTTTTT

V gene: TRBV6-6
D gene: TRBD1
J gene: TRBJ1-5
clone size: -
CDR3 protein: CASSTRQGKGAQPQHF
CDR3 DNA: TGTGCCAGCAGTACTAGACAGGGGAAGGGGGCTCAGCCCCAGCATTTT

V gene: TRBV5-4
D gene: TRBD1
J gene: TRBJ1-1
clone size: -
CDR3 protein: CASSLPHRGTEAFF
CDR3 DNA: TGTGCCAGCAGCTTGCCCCACAGGGGTACTGAAGCTTTCTTT

V gene: TRBV5-1
D gene: -
J gene: TRBJ1-2
clone size: once
CDR3 protein: CASSLSVDSFYGYTF
CDR3 DNA: TGCGCCAGCAGCTTGTCCGTGGACAGTTTCTATGGCTACACCTTC

V gene: TRBV6-5
D gene: -
J gene: TRBJ1-5
clone size: once
CDR3 protein: CASSYRTQPQHF
CDR3 DNA: TGTGCCAGCAGTTATAGAACCCAGCCCCAGCATTTT